These T cell receptor beta chains were read from a single sample in a study of OX40 agonist ivuxolimab in advanced cancers. Profiled with immunoSEQ multiplex PCR; TCRdb holds only in-frame clones, not every one. The sample consists of approximately 50,000 clones, over 70% of them appearing once. Here the sequenced sample was CD4+ or CD8+ T cells sorted from blood, taken in a trial of the OX40 agonist ivuxolimab. The receptors stem from an adult with an advanced solid tumor such as melanoma, head and neck, liver or kidney cancer. The CDR3 runs from the conserved cysteine through the conserved F or W. A D gene is named only where the DNA matches it firmly. For some rows the clone size is stated as once, few or many, or as a class when expanded; others skip it.

CDR3aa: CASNAVRDSYEQYF; CDR3nt: TGTGCCAGCAATGCGGTCAGGGATTCCTACGAGCAGTACTTC; abundance: .; j_gene: TRBJ2-7; d_gene: .; v_gene: TRBV6-1
CDR3aa: CASSRSRTGVTDTQYF; CDR3nt: TGTGCCAGCTCACGAAGTCGGACAGGGGTCACAGATACGCAGTATTTT; abundance: .; j_gene: TRBJ2-3; d_gene: TRBD1; v_gene: TRBV18
CDR3aa: CASSSPYTGELFF; CDR3nt: TGTGCCAGCAGCTCCCCATACACCGGGGAGCTGTTTTTT; abundance: .; j_gene: TRBJ2-2; d_gene: .; v_gene: TRBV5-5
CDR3aa: CASSLGTGETQYF; CDR3nt: TGTGCCAGCAGCTTAGGGACCGGGGAGACCCAGTACTTC; abundance: .; j_gene: TRBJ2-5; d_gene: .; v_gene: TRBV11-3
CDR3aa: CASSLVDSTDTQYF; CDR3nt: TGCGCCAGCAGTTTAGTAGATAGCACAGATACGCAGTATTTT; abundance: .; j_gene: TRBJ2-3; d_gene: .; v_gene: TRBV5-1
CDR3aa: CASSIGGTGPQETQYF; CDR3nt: TGTGCCAGTAGTATCGGTGGGACAGGGCCCCAAGAGACCCAGTACTTC; abundance: .; j_gene: TRBJ2-5; d_gene: TRBD1; v_gene: TRBV19
CDR3aa: CSVGGTDNQPQHF; CDR3nt: TGCAGCGTTGGGGGGACAGATAATCAGCCCCAGCATTTT; abundance: few; j_gene: TRBJ1-5; d_gene: TRBD1; v_gene: TRBV29-1
CDR3aa: CASSRRESKNIQYF; CDR3nt: TGTGCCAGCAGCCGGCGGGAAAGCAAAAACATTCAGTACTTC; abundance: .; j_gene: TRBJ2-4; d_gene: .; v_gene: TRBV13
CDR3aa: CASSVGGQGEQFF; CDR3nt: TGTGCCAGCAGCGTAGGTGGGCAGGGAGAGCAGTTCTTC; abundance: .; j_gene: TRBJ2-1; d_gene: .; v_gene: TRBV9
CDR3aa: CAISEGQNTEAFF; CDR3nt: TGTGCCATCAGTGAGGGACAGAACACTGAAGCTTTCTTT; abundance: .; j_gene: TRBJ1-1; d_gene: .; v_gene: TRBV10-3
CDR3aa: CASSLAPLAGVSDTQYF; CDR3nt: TGCGCCAGCAGCTTGGCCCCCCTAGCGGGAGTGTCAGATACGCAGTATTTT; abundance: .; j_gene: TRBJ2-3; d_gene: TRBD2; v_gene: TRBV5-1
CDR3aa: CATRTGGYEQYF; CDR3nt: TGTGCCACCAGGACAGGGGGCTACGAGCAGTACTTC; abundance: .; j_gene: TRBJ2-7; d_gene: TRBD1; v_gene: TRBV10-3
CDR3aa: CASEGHEQYF; CDR3nt: TGCGCCAGCGAAGGGCACGAGCAGTACTTC; abundance: .; j_gene: TRBJ2-7; d_gene: .; v_gene: TRBV23-1
CDR3aa: CASSAVPESSPLHF; CDR3nt: TGTGCCAGCAGCGCTGTCCCGGAAAGTTCACCCCTCCACTTT; abundance: .; j_gene: TRBJ1-6; d_gene: .; v_gene: TRBV9
CDR3aa: CASSLGPLAGVWGVYEQYF; CDR3nt: TGCGCCAGCAGCTTAGGACCTCTAGCGGGAGTATGGGGTGTATACGAGCAGTACTTC; abundance: .; j_gene: TRBJ2-7; d_gene: TRBD2; v_gene: TRBV5-1
CDR3aa: CATSRASGGYNEQFF; CDR3nt: TGTGCCACCAGCAGAGCCAGCGGAGGGTACAATGAGCAGTTCTTC; abundance: .; j_gene: TRBJ2-1; d_gene: .; v_gene: TRBV15
CDR3aa: CASSVEVLTSYTGELFF; CDR3nt: TGTGCCAGCAGCGTAGAGGTCTTGACTAGCTACACCGGGGAGCTGTTTTTT; abundance: .; j_gene: TRBJ2-2; d_gene: TRBD2; v_gene: TRBV9
CDR3aa: CAIEEDRDYEQYF; CDR3nt: TGTGCCATAGAGGAGGACAGGGACTACGAGCAGTACTTC; abundance: .; j_gene: TRBJ2-7; d_gene: TRBD1; v_gene: TRBV6-5
CDR3aa: CSVLDRGQWEQYF; CDR3nt: TGCAGCGTCCTAGACAGGGGGCAATGGGAGCAGTACTTC; abundance: .; j_gene: TRBJ2-7; d_gene: TRBD1; v_gene: TRBV29-1
CDR3aa: CASNGQFSYEQYF; CDR3nt: TGTGCCAGCAACGGACAGTTCTCCTACGAGCAGTACTTC; abundance: .; j_gene: TRBJ2-7; d_gene: .; v_gene: TRBV2
CDR3aa: CASSDLPYEQYF; CDR3nt: TGTGCCAGCAGTGACCTACCCTACGAGCAGTACTTC; abundance: .; j_gene: TRBJ2-7; d_gene: .; v_gene: TRBV2
CDR3aa: CASSFQGMGFMDTEAFF; CDR3nt: TGTGCCAGCAGCTTTCAGGGGATGGGATTCATGGACACTGAAGCTTTCTTT; abundance: .; j_gene: TRBJ1-1; d_gene: .; v_gene: TRBV7-9
CDR3aa: CASSYPGGVAETQYF; CDR3nt: TGTGCCAGCAGCTACCCAGGGGGAGTAGCCGAGACCCAGTACTTC; abundance: .; j_gene: TRBJ2-5; d_gene: TRBD1; v_gene: TRBV5-4
CDR3aa: CASSLARDNTEAFF; CDR3nt: TGTGCCAGCAGCTTAGCTAGGGATAACACTGAAGCTTTCTTT; abundance: .; j_gene: TRBJ1-1; d_gene: .; v_gene: TRBV7-9
CDR3aa: CASSLQTGANYGYTF; CDR3nt: TGTGCCAGCAGCTTACAGACAGGGGCCAACTATGGCTACACCTTC; abundance: few; j_gene: TRBJ1-2; d_gene: TRBD1; v_gene: TRBV5-6
CDR3aa: CASSESAYEQYF; CDR3nt: TGTGCCAGCAGTGAAAGCGCCTACGAGCAGTACTTC; abundance: .; j_gene: TRBJ2-7; d_gene: .; v_gene: TRBV2
CDR3aa: CASSSSLGGGAYGYTF; CDR3nt: TGTGCCAGCAGTTCCTCCCTCGGAGGGGGGGCCTATGGCTACACCTTC; abundance: .; j_gene: TRBJ1-2; d_gene: .; v_gene: TRBV28
CDR3aa: CASSLAGGQNYYGYTF; CDR3nt: TGTGCCAGCAGCTTGGCCGGGGGCCAAAATTACTATGGCTACACCTTC; abundance: .; j_gene: TRBJ1-2; d_gene: .; v_gene: TRBV5-4
CDR3aa: CASSLPDTGELFF; CDR3nt: TGCGCCAGCAGCTTGCCGGACACCGGGGAGCTGTTTTTT; abundance: .; j_gene: TRBJ2-2; d_gene: .; v_gene: TRBV5-1
CDR3aa: CASSDTDRSPYYGYTF; CDR3nt: TGTGCCAGCAGTGACACAGACAGAAGTCCCTACTATGGCTACACCTTC; abundance: .; j_gene: TRBJ1-2; d_gene: .; v_gene: TRBV6-4
CDR3aa: CASSAQGTSYEQYF; CDR3nt: TGTGCCAGCTCAGCACAGGGGACGTCCTACGAGCAGTACTTC; abundance: .; j_gene: TRBJ2-7; d_gene: TRBD1; v_gene: TRBV18
CDR3aa: CASSTGLVGGEQYF; CDR3nt: TGTGCCAGCAGTACAGGACTAGTTGGGGGCGAGCAGTACTTC; abundance: .; j_gene: TRBJ2-7; d_gene: TRBD2; v_gene: TRBV7-2
CDR3aa: CASREGPNYGYTF; CDR3nt: TGTGCCAGCAGGGAGGGCCCTAACTATGGCTACACCTTC; abundance: few; j_gene: TRBJ1-2; d_gene: .; v_gene: TRBV6-6